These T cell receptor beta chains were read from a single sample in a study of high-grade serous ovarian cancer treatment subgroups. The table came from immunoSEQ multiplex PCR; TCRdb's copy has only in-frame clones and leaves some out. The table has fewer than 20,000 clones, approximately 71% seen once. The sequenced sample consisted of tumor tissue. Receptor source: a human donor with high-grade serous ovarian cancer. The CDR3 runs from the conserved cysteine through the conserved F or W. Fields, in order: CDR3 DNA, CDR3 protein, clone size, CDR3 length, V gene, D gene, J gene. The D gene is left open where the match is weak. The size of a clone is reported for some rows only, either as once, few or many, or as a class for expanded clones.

CDR3nt: TGTGCCAGCAGGCGGAGCGGGAATTCACCCCTCCACTTT
CDR3aa: CASRRSGNSPLHF
abundance: NA
len: 13
v_gene: TRBV6-6
d_gene: NA
j_gene: TRBJ1-6

CDR3nt: TGTGCCGCGAATGGGGCAACTAATGAAAAACTGTTTTTT
CDR3aa: CAANGATNEKLFF
abundance: NA
len: 13
v_gene: TRBV19
d_gene: NA
j_gene: TRBJ1-4

CDR3nt: TGTGCCAGCAGCTTATGGGGGGCGGGTGAGACCCAGTACTTC
CDR3aa: CASSLWGAGETQYF
abundance: NA
len: 14
v_gene: TRBV7-3
d_gene: NA
j_gene: TRBJ2-5

CDR3nt: TGTGCCAGCAGTGAAAATCAACTAGCGAGCTCCAATGAGCAGTTCTTC
CDR3aa: CASSENQLASSNEQFF
abundance: once
len: 16
v_gene: TRBV6-1
d_gene: TRBD2
j_gene: TRBJ2-1

CDR3nt: TGCGCCAGCAGCCCCGACATAGCCAAAAACATTCAGTACTTC
CDR3aa: CASSPDIAKNIQYF
abundance: NA
len: 14
v_gene: TRBV4-1
d_gene: NA
j_gene: TRBJ2-4

CDR3nt: TGTGCCAGCAGCTTAGTTTCGGGAGCTTCGTACTTC
CDR3aa: CASSLVSGASYF
abundance: NA
len: 12
v_gene: TRBV13
d_gene: NA
j_gene: TRBJ2-7

CDR3nt: TGTGCCAGCCGAAGGCTGGAGGGGGCCACAGATACGCAGTATTTT
CDR3aa: CASRRLEGATDTQYF
abundance: NA
len: 15
v_gene: TRBV11-2
d_gene: NA
j_gene: TRBJ2-3

CDR3nt: TGTGCCAGCAGCTCTAGCGGGGAAGATACGCAGTATTTT
CDR3aa: CASSSSGEDTQYF
abundance: once
len: 13
v_gene: TRBV5-6
d_gene: TRBD2
j_gene: TRBJ2-3

CDR3nt: TGTGCCAGCAGCCTAGGCAGCCGGGGCTCCAATGAGCAGTTCTTC
CDR3aa: CASSLGSRGSNEQFF
abundance: NA
len: 15
v_gene: TRBV7-3
d_gene: NA
j_gene: TRBJ2-1

CDR3nt: TGTGCCTGGAGTTTGGACCGTTCCTACGAGCAGTACTTC
CDR3aa: CAWSLDRSYEQYF
abundance: few
len: 13
v_gene: TRBV30
d_gene: NA
j_gene: TRBJ2-7

CDR3nt: TGTGCCACCGGGACAGGTAATCAGCCCCAGCATTTT
CDR3aa: CATGTGNQPQHF
abundance: NA
len: 12
v_gene: TRBV27
d_gene: TRBD1
j_gene: TRBJ1-5

CDR3nt: TGTGCCAGCAGCTTAATCTTGCGGGGGGCGGGGGAGCAGTACTTC
CDR3aa: CASSLILRGAGEQYF
abundance: NA
len: 15
v_gene: TRBV7-9
d_gene: TRBD2
j_gene: TRBJ2-7

CDR3nt: TGTGCCAGCAGCCCTTTCTCTACCACAGATACGCAGTATTTT
CDR3aa: CASSPFSTTDTQYF
abundance: once
len: 14
v_gene: TRBV7-9
d_gene: NA
j_gene: TRBJ2-3

CDR3nt: TGCGCCAGCAGCTTGGAATCTAGCGGGGGAAGCAATGAGCAGTTCTTC
CDR3aa: CASSLESSGGSNEQFF
abundance: NA
len: 16
v_gene: TRBV5-1
d_gene: TRBD2
j_gene: TRBJ2-1

CDR3nt: TGTGCCAGCAGACGACTAGCGGGGGGGACCACAGATACGCAGTATTTT
CDR3aa: CASRRLAGGTTDTQYF
abundance: NA
len: 16
v_gene: TRBV27
d_gene: TRBD2
j_gene: TRBJ2-3

CDR3nt: TGTGCCAGCAGCTCTTCCTGGGACAGACAAGAGACCCAGTACTTC
CDR3aa: CASSSSWDRQETQYF
abundance: once
len: 15
v_gene: TRBV7-9
d_gene: TRBD1
j_gene: TRBJ2-5

CDR3nt: TGTGCCAGTAGTATATTGGCTAGCAATCAGCCCCAGCATTTT
CDR3aa: CASSILASNQPQHF
abundance: NA
len: 14
v_gene: TRBV19
d_gene: NA
j_gene: TRBJ1-5